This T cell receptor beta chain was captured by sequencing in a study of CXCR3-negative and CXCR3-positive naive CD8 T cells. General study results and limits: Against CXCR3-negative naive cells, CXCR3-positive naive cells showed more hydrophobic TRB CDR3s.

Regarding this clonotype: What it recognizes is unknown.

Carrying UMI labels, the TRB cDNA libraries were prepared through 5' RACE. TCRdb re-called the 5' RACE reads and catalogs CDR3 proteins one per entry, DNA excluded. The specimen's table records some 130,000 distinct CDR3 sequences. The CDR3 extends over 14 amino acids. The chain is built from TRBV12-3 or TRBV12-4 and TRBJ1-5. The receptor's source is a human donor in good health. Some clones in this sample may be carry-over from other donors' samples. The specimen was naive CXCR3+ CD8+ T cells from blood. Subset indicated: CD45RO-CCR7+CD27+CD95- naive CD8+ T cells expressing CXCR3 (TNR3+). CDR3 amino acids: CASSGTSSNQPQHF.